The sequence of this T cell receptor beta chain was determined in a study of identical twins. Concerning this clonotype: No antigen is known for it.

Germline V gene lookup returns CDR1 MNHEY and CDR2 SVGEGT. There are 12 residues in the CDR3. V lost 6 bases and J 4 bases, leaving 10 bases between the germline ends. After template switching added a universal primer site, the resulting cDNA carried unique molecular identifiers. TCRdb re-derived calls from the 5' RACE reads in MiXCR, one entry per CDR3 protein. The table includes 450,000 to 600,000 distinct CDR3 sequences, about a fifth detected once. General study findings and limits: Where out-of-frame alpha sequences were twin-shared, they showed excess low generation probability. The study based its conclusions on cross-sectional statistical analysis and did not follow the same donors. Insertions were fewer in abundant cord blood beta clonotypes, whereas memory repertoires showed none of this pattern.

The sample also formed part of further work on yellow fever vaccine responses in identical twins.

The chain links TRBV6-2 or TRBV6-3 to TRBJ2-7, with D perhaps matching TRBD2 (5 bases). Sequenced: CD4+ T cells sorted from blood. This TCR came from a woman between 18 and 29 years old in good health. For the CDR3, the DNA is TGTGCCAGCAGCCGAAGGACTTACGAGCAGTACTTC. Translation gives CASSRRTYEQYF.